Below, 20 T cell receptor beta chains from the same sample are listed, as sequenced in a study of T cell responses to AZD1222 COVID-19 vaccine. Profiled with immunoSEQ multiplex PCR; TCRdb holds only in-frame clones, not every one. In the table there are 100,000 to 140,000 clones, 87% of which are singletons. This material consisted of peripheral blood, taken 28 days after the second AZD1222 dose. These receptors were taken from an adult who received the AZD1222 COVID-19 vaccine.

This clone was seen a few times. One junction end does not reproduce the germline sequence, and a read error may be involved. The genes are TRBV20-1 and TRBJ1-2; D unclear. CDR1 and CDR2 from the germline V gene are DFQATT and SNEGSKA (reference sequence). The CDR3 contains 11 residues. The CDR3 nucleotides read TGCAGTGCTGGAGAGTTGCGTGGCTACACCTTC. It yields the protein CSAGELRGYTF.

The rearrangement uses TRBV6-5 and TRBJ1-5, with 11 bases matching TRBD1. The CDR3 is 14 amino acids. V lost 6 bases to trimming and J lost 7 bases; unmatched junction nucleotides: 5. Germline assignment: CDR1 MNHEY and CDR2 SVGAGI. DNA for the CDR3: TGTGCCAGCAGGGGACAGGGGGGGAGCCAGCCCCAGCATTTT. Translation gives CASRGQGGSQPQHF.

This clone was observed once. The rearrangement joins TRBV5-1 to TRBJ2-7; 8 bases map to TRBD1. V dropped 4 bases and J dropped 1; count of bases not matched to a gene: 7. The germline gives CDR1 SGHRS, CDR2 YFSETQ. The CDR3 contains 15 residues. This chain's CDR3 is CASSPGTGPSYEQYF. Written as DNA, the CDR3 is TGCGCCAGCAGCCCCGGGACAGGCCCTTCCTACGAGCAGTACTTC.

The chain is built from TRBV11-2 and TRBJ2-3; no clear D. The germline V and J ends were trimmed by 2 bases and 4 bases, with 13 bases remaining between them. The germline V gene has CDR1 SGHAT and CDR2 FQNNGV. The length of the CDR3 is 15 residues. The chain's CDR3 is CASSLRGLNADTQYF. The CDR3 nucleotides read TGTGCCAGCAGCTTAAGAGGTCTGAACGCAGATACGCAGTATTTT.

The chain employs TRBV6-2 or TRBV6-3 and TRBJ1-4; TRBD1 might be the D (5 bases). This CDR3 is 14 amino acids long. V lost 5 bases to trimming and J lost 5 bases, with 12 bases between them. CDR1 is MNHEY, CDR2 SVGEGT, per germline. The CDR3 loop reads CASSNRGQNEKLFF. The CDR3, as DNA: TGTGCCAGCAGTAACCGGGGCCAGAATGAAAAACTGTTTTTT.

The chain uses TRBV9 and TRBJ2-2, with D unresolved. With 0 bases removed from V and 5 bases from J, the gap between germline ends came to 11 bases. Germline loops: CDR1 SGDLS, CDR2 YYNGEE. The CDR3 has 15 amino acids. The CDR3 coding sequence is TGTGCCAGCAGCGTAGCCGTCAGGACGACCGGGGAGCTGTTTTTT. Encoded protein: CASSVAVRTTGELFF.

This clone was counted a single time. CDR3 protein: CASSYSTRPSGNTIYF. The CDR3 DNA is TGTGCCAGCAGTTACTCGACCAGGCCCTCTGGAAACACCATATATTTT. V usage is TRBV6-5 and J usage is TRBJ1-3; no firm D call. V shed 0 bases and J shed 0 bases, with 9 bases lying between them. This CDR3 has 16 amino acids. Germline V lookup: CDR1 MNHEY, CDR2 SVGAGI.

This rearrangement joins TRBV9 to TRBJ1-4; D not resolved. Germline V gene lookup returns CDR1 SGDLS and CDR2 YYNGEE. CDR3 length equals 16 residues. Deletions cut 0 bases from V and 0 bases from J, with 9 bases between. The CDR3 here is CASSVVDHATNEKLFF. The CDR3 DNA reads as TGTGCCAGCAGCGTAGTAGATCACGCAACTAATGAAAAACTGTTTTTT.

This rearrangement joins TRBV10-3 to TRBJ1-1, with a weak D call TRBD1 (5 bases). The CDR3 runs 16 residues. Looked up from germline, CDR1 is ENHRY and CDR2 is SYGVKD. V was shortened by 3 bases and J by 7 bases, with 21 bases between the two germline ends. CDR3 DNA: TGTGCCATCAGTGATACTAGTGGGGGGACCCAGGGTGAAGCTTTCTTT. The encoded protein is CAISDTSGGTQGEAFF.

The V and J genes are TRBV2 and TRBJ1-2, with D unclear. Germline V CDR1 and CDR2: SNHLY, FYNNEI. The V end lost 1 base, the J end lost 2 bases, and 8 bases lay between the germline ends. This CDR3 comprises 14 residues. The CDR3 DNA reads TGTGCCAGCAGTGAAGATGACAACAACTATGGCTACACCTTC. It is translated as CASSEDDNNYGYTF. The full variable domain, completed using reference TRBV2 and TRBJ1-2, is EPEVTQTPSHQVTQMGQEVILRCVPISNHLYFYWYRQILGQKVEFLVSFYNNEISEKSEIFDDQFSVERPDGSNFTLKIRSTKLEDSAMYFCASSEDDNNYGYTFGSGTRLTVV.

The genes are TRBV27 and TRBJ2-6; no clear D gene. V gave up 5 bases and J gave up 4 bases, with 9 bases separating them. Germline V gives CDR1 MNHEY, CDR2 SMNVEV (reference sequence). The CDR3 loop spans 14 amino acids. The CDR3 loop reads CASSPWTGANVLTF. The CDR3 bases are TGTGCCAGCAGTCCCTGGACGGGGGCCAACGTCCTGACTTTC. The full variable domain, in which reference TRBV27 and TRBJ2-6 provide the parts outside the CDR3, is EAQVTQNPRYLITVTGKKLTVTCSQNMNHEYMSWYRQDPGLGLRQIYYSMNVEVTDKGDVPEGYKVSRKEKRNFPLILESPSPNQTSLYFCASSPWTGANVLTFGAGSRLTVL.

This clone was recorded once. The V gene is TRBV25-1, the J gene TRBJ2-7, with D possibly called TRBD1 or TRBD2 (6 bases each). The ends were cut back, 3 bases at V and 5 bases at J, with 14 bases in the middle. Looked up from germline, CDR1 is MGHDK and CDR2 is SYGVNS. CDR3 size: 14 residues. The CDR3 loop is CASSDGGRTDEQYF. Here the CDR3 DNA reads TGTGCCAGCAGTGACGGGGGCCGGACCGACGAGCAGTACTTC.

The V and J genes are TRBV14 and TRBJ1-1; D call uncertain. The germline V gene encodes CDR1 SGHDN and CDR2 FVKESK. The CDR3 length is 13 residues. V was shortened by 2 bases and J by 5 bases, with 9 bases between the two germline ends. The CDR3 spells CASSQLRATEAFF. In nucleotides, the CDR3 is TGTGCCAGCAGCCAATTAAGGGCTACTGAAGCTTTCTTT.

Written as DNA, the CDR3 is TGCGCCAGCAGCCTGGGCGGGCCACCCTCCTACGAGCAGTACTTC. Protein: CASSLGGPPSYEQYF. The V and J genes are TRBV5-1 and TRBJ2-7; D possibly corresponds to TRBD2 (5 bases). Trimming took 4 bases from V and 0 from J, leaving 14 bases between them. Germline CDR1 is SGHRS and CDR2 is YFSETQ. The CDR3 is made up of 15 amino acids.

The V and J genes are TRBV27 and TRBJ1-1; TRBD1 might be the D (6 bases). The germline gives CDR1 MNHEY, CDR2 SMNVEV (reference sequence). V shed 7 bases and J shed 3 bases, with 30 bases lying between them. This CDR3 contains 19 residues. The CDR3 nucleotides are TGTGCCAGCATTCCAATTGCGACCCCCAGGGGCGCTTTGTACACTGAAGCTTTCTTT. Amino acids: CASIPIATPRGALYTEAFF.

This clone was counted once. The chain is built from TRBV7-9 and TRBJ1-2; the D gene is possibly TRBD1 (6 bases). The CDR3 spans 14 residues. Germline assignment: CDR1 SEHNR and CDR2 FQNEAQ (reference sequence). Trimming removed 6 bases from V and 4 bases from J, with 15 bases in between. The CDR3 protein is CASRPEGELYGYTF. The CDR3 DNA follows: TGTGCCAGCAGACCGGAGGGGGAACTCTATGGCTACACCTTC.

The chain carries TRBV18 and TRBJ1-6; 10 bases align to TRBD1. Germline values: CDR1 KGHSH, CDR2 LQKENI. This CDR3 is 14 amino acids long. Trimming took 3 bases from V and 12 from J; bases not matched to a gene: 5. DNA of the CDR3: TGTGCCAGCTCACCGGGACAGGGGACGGTACCCCTCCACTTT. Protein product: CASSPGQGTVPLHF. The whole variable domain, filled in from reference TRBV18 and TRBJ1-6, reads NAGVMQNPRHLVRRRGQEARLRCSPMKGHSHVYWYRQLPEEGLKFMVYLQKENIIDESGMPKERFSAEFPKEGPSILRIQQVVRGDSAAYFCASSPGQGTVPLHFGNGTRLTVT.

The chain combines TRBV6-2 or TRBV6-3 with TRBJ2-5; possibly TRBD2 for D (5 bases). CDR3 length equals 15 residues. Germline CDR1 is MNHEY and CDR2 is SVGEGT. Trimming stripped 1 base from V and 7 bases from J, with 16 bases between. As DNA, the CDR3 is TGTGCCAGCAGTTACTACTCTACCCAAAGCGGGACCCAGTACTTC. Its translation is CASSYYSTQSGTQYF.

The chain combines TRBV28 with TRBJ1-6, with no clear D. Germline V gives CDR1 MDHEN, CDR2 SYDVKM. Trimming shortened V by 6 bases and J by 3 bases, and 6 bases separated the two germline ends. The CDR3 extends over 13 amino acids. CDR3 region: CASREFYNSPLHF. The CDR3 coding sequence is TGTGCCAGCAGGGAGTTCTATAATTCACCCCTCCACTTT.

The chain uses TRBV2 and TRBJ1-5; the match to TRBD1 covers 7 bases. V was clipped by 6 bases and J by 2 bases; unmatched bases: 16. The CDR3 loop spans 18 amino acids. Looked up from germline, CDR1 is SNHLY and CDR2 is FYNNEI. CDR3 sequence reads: CASSPPGRGRRGNQPQHF. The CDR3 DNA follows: TGTGCCAGCAGCCCACCGGGGAGGGGGCGAAGGGGCAATCAGCCCCAGCATTTT.